Here is one T cell receptor beta chain with its context. The antigen remains undetermined. The data derive from a study of shared clonotypes between healthy human individuals. Overall study results and limits: The study found about 5% of naive CD4 clonotypes shared across a handful of donors.

Profiled with immunoSEQ multiplex PCR; TCRdb holds only in-frame clones, not every one. This table holds under 1,100,000 clones, around 74% found once. This sequence was found in a man between 18 and 35 years old in good health. What was sequenced was memory CD4+ T cells sorted from blood. Subset: CD45RA-negative fraction.

The CDR3, as DNA: TGTGCCAGCAGCTTGGGCCCCGCTTCCGGGAACACTGAAGCTTTCTTT. Residues: CASSLGPASGNTEAFF. The V call is TRBV5-4, the J call TRBJ1-1; D is undetermined. CDR1 is SGHNT and CDR2 is YYREEE in the germline V gene (reference sequence). The CDR3 is made up of 16 amino acids. The V end lost 0 bases, the J end lost 1 base, and 13 bases lay between the germline ends.